This T cell receptor (beta chain) is drawn from a study of cytomegalovirus exposure and HLA in healthy donors. Study-wide context: Unique TCR beta sequences numbering around 110 million came from 150 million to 200 million T cells in an earlier analysis. Study-wide findings and caveats: Investigators reported 150 to 200 TCR beta chains as tied to cytomegalovirus. V- and J-gene trimming of TCR beta was linked (in a later analysis) to a missense DCLRE1C variant.

About this clone: Its antigen is undetermined.

A multiplex PCR was run with 60 Vbeta primers and 13 Jbeta primers. Profiling relied on immunoSEQ multiplex PCR, and the TCRdb table lists in-frame clones only, not all of them. The sample lists more than 90,000 clones, 55% to 75% occurring once. The germline CDR1 and CDR2 sequences are LNHDA and SQIVND (reference sequence). Trimming at V came to 6 bases and at J to 3 bases, leaving 8 bases not matched to a gene. This CDR3 is 15 amino acids long. Input material: PBMCs. The TCR originated in a man aged 30-40 years in good health and CMV-seropositive. The chain has TRBV19 and TRBJ2-7; 10 bases are a match to TRBD1. The CDR3 region is CASSQTGGTSYEQYF. As DNA, the CDR3 is TGTGCCAGTAGCCAGACAGGGGGCACTAGCTACGAGCAGTACTTC.